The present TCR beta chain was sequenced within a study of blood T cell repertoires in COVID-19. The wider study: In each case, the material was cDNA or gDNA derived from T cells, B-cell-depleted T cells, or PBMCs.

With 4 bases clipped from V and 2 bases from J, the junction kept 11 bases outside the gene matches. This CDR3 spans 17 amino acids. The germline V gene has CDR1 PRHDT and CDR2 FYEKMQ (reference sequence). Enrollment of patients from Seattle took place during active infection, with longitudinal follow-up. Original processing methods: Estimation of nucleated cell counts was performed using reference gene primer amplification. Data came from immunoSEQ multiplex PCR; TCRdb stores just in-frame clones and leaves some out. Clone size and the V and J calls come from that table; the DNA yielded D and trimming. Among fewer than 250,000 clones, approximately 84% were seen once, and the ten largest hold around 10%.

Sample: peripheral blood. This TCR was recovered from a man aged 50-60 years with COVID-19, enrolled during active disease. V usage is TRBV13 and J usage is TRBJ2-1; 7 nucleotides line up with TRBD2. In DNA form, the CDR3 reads TGTGCCAGCAGCTCCATTTCGGCGGGAGTCACCTACAATGAGCAGTTCTTC. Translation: CASSSISAGVTYNEQFF.